These 32 T cell receptor beta chains were sequenced from one sample in a study of blood T cell repertoires in COVID-19. Data came from immunoSEQ multiplex PCR; TCRdb stores just in-frame clones and leaves some out. This sample yields approximately 240,000 clones, of which more than 70% are seen a single time; around 2% belongs to the top ten. Sequenced input: peripheral blood. These receptors all come from a woman between 35 and 50 years old who had recovered from COVID-19.

The J gene is TRBJ1-2, the V gene TRBV7-9, with 7 nucleotides matching TRBD1. J gave up 7 bases and V 6 bases, and 17 bases lay outside the gene matches. This CDR3 has 16 residues. Germline values: CDR1 SEHNR, CDR2 FQNEAQ (reference sequence). The CDR3 sequence: CASSSAGTATAGGYTF. DNA for the CDR3: TGTGCCAGCAGTTCCGCCGGGACAGCAACCGCTGGTGGCTACACCTTC.

The gene calls are TRBV19 and TRBJ1-1; perhaps TRBD1 as D (6 bases). The CDR3 consists of 14 residues. Trimming removed 10 bases from V and 1 base from J, with 16 bases in between. Germline V gene lookup returns CDR1 LNHDA and CDR2 SQIVND (reference sequence). The CDR3 DNA follows: TGTGCCACCTCCGAGCCGGGACAGAACACTGAAGCTTTCTTT. This encodes CATSEPGQNTEAFF.

V gene TRBV4-2 combines with J gene TRBJ2-7, with 12 bases matching TRBD2. J gave up 3 bases and V 0 bases, and 12 bases lay outside the gene matches. The CDR3 loop spans 19 amino acids. In germline, CDR1 is LGHNA, CDR2 YNFKEQ. The CDR3 is CASSQDLLVGLAGSYEQYF. CDR3 sequence (DNA): TGTGCCAGCAGCCAAGATCTGCTGGTAGGACTAGCGGGAAGCTACGAGCAGTACTTC.

This rearrangement joins TRBV3-1 (or the pseudogene TRBV3-2) to TRBJ2-3; 7 nucleotides match TRBD2. V lost 0 bases and J lost 11; bases outside the gene matches: 8. Germline loops: CDR1 LGHDT, CDR2 YNNKEL (reference sequence). The CDR3 loop spans 14 amino acids. CDR3 in DNA: TGTGCCAGCAGCCAAGACCTAAGAGCGGGGAGGCAGTATTTT. Its translation: CASSQDLRAGRQYF.

The V and J genes are TRBV7-9 and TRBJ2-7, with D possibly being TRBD2 (6 bases). Germline lookup yields CDR1 SEHNR and CDR2 FQNEAQ (reference sequence). The CDR3 is 17 amino acids. The ends were cut back, 5 bases at V and 0 bases at J, with 20 bases in the middle. The CDR3 spells CASSLRRSGVSSYEQYF. The DNA for the CDR3 is TGTGCCAGCAGCCTAAGACGCTCGGGGGTAAGCTCCTACGAGCAGTACTTC.

The gene calls are TRBV7-3 and TRBJ2-6, with 7 nucleotides matching TRBD1. V dropped 2 bases and J dropped 0; count of bases not matched to a gene: 4. In germline, CDR1 is SGHTA, CDR2 FQGTGA. CDR3 length: 17 residues. This chain's CDR3 is CASSLAGDSSGANVLTF. The DNA of the CDR3 is TGTGCCAGCAGCTTAGCCGGGGACAGCTCTGGGGCCAACGTCCTGACTTTC.

In this sample, this clone turned up once. V is TRBV29-1 and J is TRBJ1-1, with D possibly being TRBD1 (5 bases). The CDR3 loop spans 13 amino acids. V was trimmed by 7 bases and J by 5 bases, leaving 17 bases between them. The germline V gene encodes CDR1 SQVTM and CDR2 ANQGSEA. CDR3 amino acids: CSARRGGETEAFF. The CDR3 nucleotides read TGCAGCGCCCGTCGGGGCGGGGAAACTGAAGCTTTCTTT.

This chain connects TRBV30 to TRBJ1-5; D uncertain. Trimming removed 0 bases from V and 9 bases from J, with 9 bases in between. Germline CDR1 and CDR2: GTSNPN and SVGIG (reference sequence). CDR3 size: 12 residues. The CDR3 region is CAWSVPGGPQHF. In DNA form, the CDR3 reads TGTGCCTGGAGTGTGCCCGGCGGGCCCCAGCATTTT.

The chain recombines TRBV19 with TRBJ1-5; D perhaps matches TRBD1 (5 bases). Germline CDR1 reads LNHDA; CDR2 reads SQIVND (reference sequence). With 2 bases removed from V and 3 bases from J, the gap between germline ends came to 8 bases. This CDR3 spans 14 amino acids. This CDR3 reads CASSILRDNQPQHF. The CDR3, as DNA: TGTGCCAGTAGTATACTCAGGGACAATCAGCCCCAGCATTTT.

The chain is built from TRBV19 and TRBJ1-5, with D maybe TRBD1 (6 bases). The CDR3 spans 12 residues. The V and J ends lost 6 bases and 6 bases respectively, with 9 bases between them. From germline, CDR1 is LNHDA and CDR2 SQIVND (reference sequence). CDR3 protein: CASSNRAQPQHF. The CDR3 DNA follows: TGTGCCAGTAGCAACAGGGCTCAGCCCCAGCATTTT.

Turning to this clone: The sample has other DNA sequences that encode this CDR3 too. The chain recombines TRBV4-2 with TRBJ2-2, with 8 bases aligning to TRBD2. The trim removed 1 base at V and 8 bases at J, leaving 6 bases unmatched. The CDR3 extends over 15 amino acids. CDR1 is LGHNA, CDR2 YNFKEQ, per germline. In DNA form, the CDR3 reads TGTGCCAGCAGCCAAGGCGGACTAGCCGGGGGGGAGCTGTTTTTT. Translation gives CASSQGGLAGGELFF.

The V call is TRBV7-3, the J call TRBJ2-1, with 11 bases matching TRBD2. Germline CDR1 is SGHTA and CDR2 is FQGTGA. The CDR3 is 17 residues long. After removal of 2 bases from V and 5 bases from J, the junction contained 8 bases not matched to a gene. CDR3 residues: CASSLRSGLAVDNEQFF. Here the CDR3 DNA reads TGTGCCAGCAGCTTACGATCGGGACTAGCGGTCGACAATGAGCAGTTCTTC.

The rearrangement uses TRBV27 and TRBJ2-3, with 7 bases aligning to TRBD2. Germline trimming cut 0 bases from V and 6 bases from J; bases unmatched to any gene: 9. Germline CDR1 and CDR2: MNHEY and SMNVEV (reference sequence). There are 16 residues in the CDR3. The CDR3 DNA sequence: TGTGCCAGCAGTTTATCGTGGAGCGGGGAGGGTGATACGCAGTATTTT. Translation: CASSLSWSGEGDTQYF.

This rearrangement joins TRBV9 to TRBJ2-3; 7 nucleotides match TRBD2. J lost 0 bases, V lost 0 bases, and 4 bases had no gene match. The CDR3 has 16 residues. CDR1 and CDR2 from the germline V gene are SGDLS and YYNGEE. CDR3 sequence (DNA): TGTGCCAGCAGCGTAGAACTAGCGCCTAGCACAGATACGCAGTATTTT. This gives the protein CASSVELAPSTDTQYF.

The CDR3 loop reads CSVGGGSYYGYTF. CDR3 nucleotides: TGCAGCGTTGGGGGGGGCAGCTACTATGGCTACACCTTC. This chain connects TRBV29-1 to TRBJ1-2, with D possibly TRBD1 on 6 matching bases. Germline V gene sequence: CDR1 SQVTM, CDR2 ANQGSEA. Trimming pared 4 bases from V and 3 bases from J, leaving 12 bases between. The CDR3 consists of 13 residues.

The chain couples TRBV15 to TRBJ2-7; 9 bases match TRBD2. V lost 0 bases, J lost 0 bases, and 0 bases stayed unmatched. From germline, CDR1 is LNHNV and CDR2 YYDKDF (reference sequence). The CDR3 sequence is 15 residues long. The CDR3 region has the DNA TGTGCCACCAGCAGAGATAGCGGGGGCTCCTACGAGCAGTACTTC. Its protein product is CATSRDSGGSYEQYF.

This chain links TRBV6-5 with TRBJ2-7; D is uncertain. The V gene's germline CDR1 is MNHEY and CDR2 SVGAGI. The CDR3 runs to 11 residues. The V gene lost 7 bases and the J gene lost 4 bases, with 8 bases spanning the gap. Written as DNA, the CDR3 is TGTGCCAGCACCCCCCGGTACGAGCAGTACTTC. Amino acid sequence: CASTPRYEQYF.

This clone was counted a single time. J is TRBJ2-1 and V is TRBV4-2; D not certain. Germline CDR1 is LGHNA and CDR2 is YNFKEQ. V was clipped by 0 bases and J by 0 bases, with 15 bases between them. The CDR3 runs 18 residues. The CDR3 nucleotides read TGTGCCAGCAGCCAAGAATGGGCTTTCGGTAGCTCCTACAATGAGCAGTTCTTC. It codes for CASSQEWAFGSSYNEQFF.

The chain is built from TRBV10-3 and TRBJ1-3; D is unresolved. Germline lookup yields CDR1 ENHRY and CDR2 SYGVKD. The CDR3 spans 11 residues. V lost 3 bases and J lost 7, with 4 bases in between. The CDR3 loop reads CAISDSNTIYF. For the CDR3, the DNA is TGTGCCATCAGTGATAGCAACACCATATATTTT.

The CDR3 loop is CATSRGLANTGELFF. DNA for the CDR3: TGTGCCACCAGCAGAGGACTGGCAAACACCGGGGAGCTGTTTTTT. This chain joins TRBV15 and TRBJ2-2; D unresolved. The CDR3 consists of 15 residues. Germline V CDR1 and CDR2: LNHNV, YYDKDF (reference sequence). V shed 1 base and J shed 2 bases, with 8 bases lying between them.

This sequence joins TRBV4-3 and TRBJ2-1; 8 bases align to TRBD2. V was pared by 3 bases and J by 7 bases, with 5 bases of the junction left unmatched. This CDR3 is built from 14 residues. The germline CDR1 and CDR2 sequences are LGHNA and YSLEER. CDR3 residues: CASSQGGTRNEQFF. In nucleotides, the CDR3 is TGCGCCAGCAGCCAGGGTGGGACTAGGAATGAGCAGTTCTTC.

This chain uses TRBV7-2 with TRBJ2-3, with TRBD2 as a possible D gene (5 bases). Trimming took off 5 bases at V and 3 bases at J, with 18 bases between the two ends. The CDR3 totals 16 residues. The germline V gene has CDR1 SGHTA and CDR2 FQGNSA. The CDR3, as DNA: TGTGCCAGCAGCAATGGCGGGTGGTACGGGACAGATACGCAGTATTTT. Its translation is CASSNGGWYGTDTQYF.

This clone was seen a single time. The V call is TRBV12-5, the J call TRBJ2-7; D is possibly TRBD2 (6 bases). This CDR3 has 15 amino acids. Germline assignment: CDR1 LGHNT and CDR2 FRNRAP. V lost 1 base and J lost 3, with 13 bases in between. In DNA, the CDR3 is TGTGCTAGTGGTTTGGGAGGGCTAGCGAGCTACGAGCAGTACTTC. Translating it yields CASGLGGLASYEQYF.

The chain combines TRBV5-6 with TRBJ2-7; TRBD1 is a possible D gene (5 bases). Germline V gene sequence: CDR1 SGHDT, CDR2 YYEEEE. Trimming stripped 2 bases from V and 9 bases from J, with 9 bases between. This CDR3 comprises 11 residues. This chain's CDR3 is CASSFGAGQYF. The CDR3 nucleotides are TGTGCCAGCAGCTTTGGGGCCGGGCAGTACTTC.

The rearrangement uses TRBV7-9 and TRBJ1-2; 8 nucleotides align to TRBD1. V was clipped by 6 bases and J by 3 bases; unmatched bases: 3. This CDR3 has 13 residues. Looked up from germline, CDR1 is SEHNR and CDR2 is FQNEAQ (reference sequence). The CDR3 loop is CASRTGVDYGYTF. CDR3 in DNA: TGTGCCAGCAGGACAGGGGTGGACTATGGCTACACCTTC.

This chain joins TRBV30 and TRBJ1-2; tentative D call: TRBD1 (6 bases). Germline V gives CDR1 GTSNPN, CDR2 SVGIG (reference sequence). The CDR3 has 15 residues. The ends were cut back, 2 bases at V and 3 bases at J, with 16 bases in the middle. The CDR3 loop reads CAWSLGRGGDYGYTF. The CDR3 bases are TGTGCCTGGAGTCTAGGGAGGGGGGGGGACTATGGCTACACCTTC.

J is TRBJ2-7 and V is TRBV28; D may be TRBD2 (6 bases). This CDR3 region has 15 residues. Trimming removed 1 base from V and 2 bases from J, with 12 bases in between. Germline CDR1 and CDR2: MDHEN and SYDVKM. The CDR3 DNA sequence: TGTGCCAGCAGTTTATTCCCTAGCGACACCTACGAGCAGTACTTC. As protein: CASSLFPSDTYEQYF. The whole variable domain, remainder taken from reference TRBV28 and TRBJ2-7, is DVKVTQSSRYLVKRTGEKVFLECVQDMDHENMFWYRQDPGLGLRLIYFSYDVKMKEKGDIPEGYSVSREKKERFSLILESASTNQTSMYLCASSLFPSDTYEQYFGPGTRLTVT.

The chain's CDR3 is CATSEREDRGRYGYTF. The CDR3 region has the DNA TGTGCCACCAGCGAGAGGGAGGACAGGGGCCGATATGGCTACACCTTC. The chain carries TRBV15 and TRBJ1-2; the match to TRBD1 covers 9 bases. The CDR3 length is 16 residues. With V trimmed by 5 bases and J by 5 bases, 12 bases remained unmatched. The germline V gene encodes CDR1 LNHNV and CDR2 YYDKDF (reference sequence).

V gene TRBV3-1 (or the pseudogene TRBV3-2) combines with J gene TRBJ2-7, with 13 nucleotides matching TRBD2. V was pared by 4 bases and J by 4 bases, with 4 bases of the junction left unmatched. Germline values: CDR1 LGHDT, CDR2 YNNKEL (reference sequence). The CDR3 is made up of 15 amino acids. This CDR3 reads CASSRTSGGVYEQYF. The CDR3 nucleotides read TGTGCCAGCAGCCGTACTAGCGGGGGGGTTTACGAGCAGTACTTC.

In this sample, this clone turned up a few times. The chain links TRBV19 to TRBJ1-5; D is possibly TRBD1 (6 bases). V was clipped by 5 bases and J by 1 base, with 15 bases between them. The CDR3 extends over 16 amino acids. In germline, CDR1 is LNHDA, CDR2 SQIVND (reference sequence). CDR3 amino acids: CASSPRGALSNQPQHF. The CDR3 region has the DNA TGTGCCAGTAGTCCACGGGGGGCCTTAAGCAATCAGCCCCAGCATTTT.

This clone showed up just once. V and J are TRBV28 and TRBJ1-4; the match to TRBD1 covers 8 bases. The V gene's germline CDR1 is MDHEN and CDR2 SYDVKM. J gave up 6 bases and V 3 bases, and 6 bases lay outside the gene matches. This CDR3 region has 15 residues. CDR3 bases: TGTGCCAGCAGTTTTCCGACAGGGGCCGATGAAAAACTGTTTTTT. This gives the protein CASSFPTGADEKLFF. Combining the CDR3 with reference TRBV28 and TRBJ1-4 gives the whole variable domain DVKVTQSSRYLVKRTGEKVFLECVQDMDHENMFWYRQDPGLGLRLIYFSYDVKMKEKGDIPEGYSVSREKKERFSLILESASTNQTSMYLCASSFPTGADEKLFFGSGTQLSVL.

With regard to this clone: Other nucleotide sequences in the sample specify the same CDR3. The rearrangement links TRBV18 to TRBJ2-6; unclear D gene. The germline V gene encodes CDR1 KGHSH and CDR2 LQKENI. V lost 3 bases and J 0 bases, leaving 6 bases between the germline ends. This CDR3 comprises 15 residues. The CDR3 region is CASSPQDSGANVLTF. CDR3 in DNA: TGTGCCAGCTCACCGCAGGACTCTGGGGCCAACGTCCTGACTTTC.